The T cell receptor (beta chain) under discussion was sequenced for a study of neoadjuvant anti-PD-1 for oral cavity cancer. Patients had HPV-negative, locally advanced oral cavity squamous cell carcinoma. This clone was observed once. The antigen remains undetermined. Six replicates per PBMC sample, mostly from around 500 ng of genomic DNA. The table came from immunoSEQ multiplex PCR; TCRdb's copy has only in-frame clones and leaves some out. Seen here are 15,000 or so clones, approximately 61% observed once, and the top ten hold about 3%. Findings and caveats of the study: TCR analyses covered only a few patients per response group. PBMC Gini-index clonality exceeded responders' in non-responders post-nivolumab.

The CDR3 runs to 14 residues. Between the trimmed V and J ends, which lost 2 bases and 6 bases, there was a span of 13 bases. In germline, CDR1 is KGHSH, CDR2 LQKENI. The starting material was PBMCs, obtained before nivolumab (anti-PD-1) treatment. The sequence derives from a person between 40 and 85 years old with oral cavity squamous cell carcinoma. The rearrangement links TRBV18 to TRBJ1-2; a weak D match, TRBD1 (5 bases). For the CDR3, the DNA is TGTGCCAGCTCACCATCGGCAGGGTTCGATGGCTACACCTTC. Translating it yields CASSPSAGFDGYTF.